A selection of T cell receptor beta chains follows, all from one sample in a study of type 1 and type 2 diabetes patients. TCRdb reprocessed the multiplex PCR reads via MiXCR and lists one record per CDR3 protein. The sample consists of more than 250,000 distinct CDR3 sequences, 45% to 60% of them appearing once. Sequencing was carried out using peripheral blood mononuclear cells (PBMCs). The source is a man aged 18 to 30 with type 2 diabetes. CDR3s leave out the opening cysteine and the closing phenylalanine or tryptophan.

CDR3aa: ASSQLIHNEQF
v_gene: TRBV18

CDR3aa: ASSHPGWIGANVLT
v_gene: TRBV9

CDR3aa: AWDSGDTQY
v_gene: TRBV30

CDR3aa: ASSSPGLAGMSTDTQY
v_gene: TRBV7-2

CDR3aa: SARVKRESYEQY
v_gene: TRBV20-1

CDR3aa: ACSASPGGGTEAF
v_gene: TRBV25-1

CDR3aa: AWKAYNEQF
v_gene: TRBV30

CDR3aa: ASSPLAGHTDTQY
v_gene: TRBV7-3

CDR3aa: ASSPRTGMAAF
v_gene: TRBV19

CDR3aa: ATSDLGQEQF
v_gene: TRBV24-1

CDR3aa: ASKVAGITNEKLF
v_gene: TRBV27

CDR3aa: ASSEFSVTEQY
v_gene: TRBV6-1

CDR3aa: ASSRASIPYGYT
v_gene: TRBV28

CDR3aa: ASSQARGGTQY
v_gene: TRBV3-1

CDR3aa: ASSRSGGAGETQY
v_gene: TRBV7-3

CDR3aa: ASSLGLGGTEAF
v_gene: TRBV27

CDR3aa: ASSLAGNGLTEAF
v_gene: TRBV7-8

CDR3aa: SAQRVRTEAF
v_gene: TRBV29-1

CDR3aa: AINRVVGGDTQY
v_gene: TRBV2

CDR3aa: ASKKGGGTEAF
v_gene: TRBV7-8

CDR3aa: ASSTPGRGINTIY
v_gene: TRBV28

CDR3aa: AISTGSGANVLT
v_gene: TRBV10-3

CDR3aa: ATSRETYRLGTESSYEQY
v_gene: TRBV2

CDR3aa: ASSLFDQPSSYNEQF
v_gene: TRBV7-2

CDR3aa: ASTTTGRRSEKLF
v_gene: TRBV19

CDR3aa: ASSPHEAGGEKLF
v_gene: TRBV19

CDR3aa: ASSLVLVSTSTPGANVLT
v_gene: TRBV5-1

CDR3aa: ASTSTSGSSYEQY
v_gene: TRBV2

CDR3aa: ASSADRGFEKLF
v_gene: TRBV2

CDR3aa: ASSVAGGGGEQY
v_gene: TRBV19

CDR3aa: ATSLNRGGGYEQY
v_gene: TRBV15

CDR3aa: ASSLVREGGYT
v_gene: TRBV7-2

CDR3aa: SVLTLGGGYT
v_gene: TRBV29-1

CDR3aa: ASGPGGADTEAF
v_gene: TRBV12-5

CDR3aa: SAWSSAPDTQY
v_gene: TRBV20-1

CDR3aa: ASSSGTDPYEQY
v_gene: TRBV7-6

CDR3aa: ASSGKTGVNTEAF
v_gene: TRBV25-1

CDR3aa: ASSGTYHGLDGEKLF
v_gene: TRBV25-1

CDR3aa: ASSLPGGLPGANVLT
v_gene: TRBV7-9

CDR3aa: ASSIGPFRQGGATQY
v_gene: TRBV19

CDR3aa: ASSPQGQETQY
v_gene: TRBV7-6

CDR3aa: ASSPEIANEQF
v_gene: TRBV10-1

CDR3aa: ASSAPKETQY
v_gene: TRBV7-8

CDR3aa: ASSQTGAPYGYT
v_gene: TRBV4-1

CDR3aa: ASSGHTDTQY
v_gene: TRBV7-8